This passage covers 11 T cell receptor beta chains from one sample sequenced in a study of blood T cell repertoires in COVID-19. TCRdb's copy holds only in-frame clones and misses some; the assay was immunoSEQ multiplex PCR. The sample contains 200,000 to 250,000 clones, 80% to 90% of which appear only once. Sequenced input: PBMCs or T cells enriched from blood (not recorded which). These receptors originate from a woman in her thirties or forties with acute COVID-19.

The rearrangement uses TRBV6-5 and TRBJ1-6; no firm D call. V was cut by 7 bases and J by 7 bases, with 17 bases left in between. The CDR3 spans 15 residues. The germline CDR1 and CDR2 sequences are MNHEY and SVGAGI. CDR3 in amino acids: CASNWNGEQNSPLHF. CDR3 nucleotides: TGTGCCAGCAATTGGAACGGCGAACAGAATTCACCCCTCCACTTT.

The chain is built from TRBV7-2 and TRBJ1-2; D is unresolved. The ends were cut back, 2 bases at V and 3 bases at J, with 10 bases in the middle. Per germline, CDR1 SGHTA and CDR2 FQGNSA. The CDR3 extends over 14 amino acids. CDR3 sequence (DNA): TGTGCCAGCAGCTTACTCCCAGGATACTATGGCTACACCTTC. Translation: CASSLLPGYYGYTF.

This clone has a single count. This chain connects TRBV7-9 to TRBJ2-7; tentatively, D is TRBD1 (6 bases). CDR1 is SEHNR, CDR2 FQNEAQ, per germline (reference sequence). CDR3 size: 18 residues. The V end lost 2 bases, the J end lost 6 bases, and 26 bases lay between the germline ends. CDR3 residues: CASSLFRGNPGHTGEQYV. The CDR3 DNA follows: TGTGCCAGCAGCTTATTTAGGGGGAACCCCGGACACACCGGCGAGCAGTACGTC.

This clone has more than one count but fewer than ten. This rearrangement joins TRBV5-8 to TRBJ1-4; D may be TRBD1 (6 bases). The germline CDR1 and CDR2 sequences are SGHTS and YDEGEE. V shed 4 bases and J shed 7 bases, with 17 bases lying between them. The CDR3 totals 15 residues. CDR3 loop: CASSIRGRPGEKLFF. In nucleotides, the CDR3 is TGTGCCAGCAGCATCAGGGGACGACCAGGTGAAAAACTGTTTTTT.

This clone was seen only a few times. CDR3 residues: CASSEDKVHEQYV. In DNA, the CDR3 is TGTGCCAGCTCCGAGGACAAAGTCCACGAGCAGTACGTC. This chain connects TRBV2 to TRBJ2-7, with a tentative D call TRBD1 (5 bases). V lost 8 bases and J 5 bases, leaving 16 bases between the germline ends. CDR1 is SNHLY, CDR2 FYNNEI, per germline. The CDR3 is 13 amino acids.

The chain couples TRBV7-9 to TRBJ2-7; 8 positions agree with TRBD1. The CDR3 has 15 residues. V lost 5 bases and J lost 2; bases outside the gene matches: 8. From germline, CDR1 is SEHNR and CDR2 FQNEAQ (reference sequence). The chain's CDR3 is CASSRPDRDPYEQYF. CDR3 DNA sequence: TGTGCCAGCAGCCGGCCGGACAGGGATCCCTACGAGCAGTACTTC.

This chain joins TRBV3-1 (or the pseudogene TRBV3-2) and TRBJ1-5; D gene unclear. The V gene lost 1 base and the J gene lost 4 bases, with 11 bases spanning the gap. The CDR3 is 15 residues long. Germline V lookup: CDR1 LGHDT, CDR2 YNNKEL (reference sequence). CDR3 residues: CASSQVAGGNQPQHF. The CDR3 DNA reads as TGTGCCAGCAGCCAAGTTGCGGGTGGAAATCAGCCCCAGCATTTT.

The chain joins TRBV7-3 to TRBJ1-1; D not resolved. Per germline, CDR1 SGHTA and CDR2 FQGTGA. V dropped 4 bases and J dropped 5 bases, with 11 bases sitting between them. This CDR3 is 13 amino acids long. CDR3 in DNA: TGTGCCAGCAGCTCGCAAGGGAGGACTGAAGCTTTCTTT. This translates into CASSSQGRTEAFF.

The chain recombines TRBV19 with TRBJ2-1, with 8 nucleotides matching TRBD2. Germline CDR1 is LNHDA and CDR2 is SQIVND (reference sequence). V lost 0 bases and J lost 6; bases outside the gene matches: 10. CDR3 length equals 17 residues. CDR3 DNA: TGTGCCAGTAGTATAGAGCCTTACGGGGGGGGTGGCAATGAGCAGTTCTTC. Protein: CASSIEPYGGGGNEQFF.

The chain links TRBV6-5 to TRBJ1-2; 7 nucleotides align to TRBD1. Germline V gene data show CDR1 as MNHEY and CDR2 as SVGAGI. The V gene end was trimmed by 6 bases and the J gene end by 5 bases; junction bases not matched to a gene: 9. This CDR3 region has 14 residues. In DNA, the CDR3 is TGTGCCAGCAGAGGAGACAGGGTAGGGTATGGCTACACCTTC. This gives the protein CASRGDRVGYGYTF.

The chain employs TRBV3-1 (or the pseudogene TRBV3-2) and TRBJ1-6, with a weak D call TRBD1 (6 bases). Germline-derived CDR1 and CDR2 are LGHDT and YNNKEL (reference sequence). This CDR3 region has 14 residues. V was trimmed by 3 bases and J by 7 bases, leaving 10 bases between them. The CDR3 spells CASSQGTRNSPLHF. The DNA of the CDR3 is TGTGCCAGCAGCCAGGGGACAAGGAATTCACCCCTCCACTTT.